This T cell receptor (beta chain) is from a study of blood T cell repertoires in COVID-19. Participants came from fewer than 25 US areas, aged roughly 18 to 89 years. Cohort 3 donors counted as recovered after two negative PCRs, clearance, or resolved symptoms. Looked up from germline, CDR1 is SEHNR and CDR2 is FQNEAQ (reference sequence). Deletions cut 1 base from V and 5 bases from J, with 6 bases between. There are 13 residues in the CDR3. Authors' methods: Reference gene primer amplification gave nucleated cell count estimates. Assay: immunoSEQ multiplex PCR; the TCRdb copy retains only in-frame clones and omits some. The V and J calls and clone size were taken over from that table, and D and trimming were inferred from the DNA. The top ten clones hold 1.5% to 2% of a sample with 200,000 to 250,000 clones, approximately 80% of them seen once.

This chain connects TRBV7-9 to TRBJ2-1; no definite D call. The sample comprised PBMCs or T cells enriched from blood (not recorded which). The receptor's source is a man in his 60s who had recovered from COVID-19. The CDR3 here is CASSLDTDNEQFF. The CDR3 DNA reads TGTGCCAGCAGCTTAGATACAGACAATGAGCAGTTCTTC.